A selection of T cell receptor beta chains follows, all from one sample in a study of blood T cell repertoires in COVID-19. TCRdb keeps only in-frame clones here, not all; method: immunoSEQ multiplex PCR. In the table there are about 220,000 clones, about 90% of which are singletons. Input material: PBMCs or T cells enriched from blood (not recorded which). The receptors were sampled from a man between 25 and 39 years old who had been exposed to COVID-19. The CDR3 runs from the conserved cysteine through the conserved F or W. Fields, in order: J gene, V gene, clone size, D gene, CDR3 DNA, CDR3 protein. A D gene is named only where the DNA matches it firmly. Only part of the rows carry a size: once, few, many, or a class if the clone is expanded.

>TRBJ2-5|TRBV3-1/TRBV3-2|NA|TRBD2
TGTGCCAGCAGCCATGGGAGGGGCCCGACCCAGTACTTC
CASSHGRGPTQYF
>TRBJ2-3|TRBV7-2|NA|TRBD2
TGTGCCAGCAGAAGGGGGACTAGTGGTACAGATACGCAGTATTTT
CASRRGTSGTDTQYF
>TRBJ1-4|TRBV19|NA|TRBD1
TGTGCCAGTAGCCGGACAGGGACTAATGAAAAACTGTTTTTT
CASSRTGTNEKLFF
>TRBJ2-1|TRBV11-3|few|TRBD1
TGTGCCAGCAGCATCGAGGGGACAGGTACCAATGAGCAGTTCTTC
CASSIEGTGTNEQFF
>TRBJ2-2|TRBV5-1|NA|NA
TGCGCCAGCATCTCCGGTTATGGGCCCCTCGGAACCGGGGAGCTGTTTTTT
CASISGYGPLGTGELFF
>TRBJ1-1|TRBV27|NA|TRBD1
TGTGCCAGCAGTTTTTCAGGGGGGAAAACTGAAGCTTTCTTT
CASSFSGGKTEAFF
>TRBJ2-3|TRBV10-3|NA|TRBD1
TGTGCCATCAGTGGACAGGGGATCGCAGATACGCAGTATTTT
CAISGQGIADTQYF
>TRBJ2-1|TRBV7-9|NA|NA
TGTGCCAGCAGCCTACTACCGGGGAAGGGATGGAATGAGCAGTTCTTC
CASSLLPGKGWNEQFF
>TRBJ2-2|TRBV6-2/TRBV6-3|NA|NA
TGTGCCAGCAGTTCGGTGAGGGGGGAGCTGTTTTTT
CASSSVRGELFF
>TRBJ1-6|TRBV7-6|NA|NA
TGTGCCAGCAGCCCCACGATGGGCACGAGCTCCTATAATTCACCCCTCCACTTT
CASSPTMGTSSYNSPLHF
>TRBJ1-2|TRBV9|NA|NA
TGTGCCAGCAGCCTCCGGGAAAGGGTAGAGGCCAACTATGGCTACACCTTC
CASSLRERVEANYGYTF